This T cell receptor beta chain is from a study of cytomegalovirus exposure and HLA in healthy donors (dated 2017 in TCRdb). General notes on the study: In an earlier analysis of about 560 of the donors, about 260 Gb of sequence data and 117 million unique TCR beta sequences from about 179 million T cells were reported. Four to six DR-DQ haplotypes were handled as single units for association and clustering because linkage in the cohort was strong. The T cell repertoires of 670 or so subjects were profiled by immunosequencing and related to cytomegalovirus serostatus. A separate validation cohort of 100 to 150 different subjects was used in addition to the roughly 700-subject first cohort. An early release covering some 640 HLA-typed donors comprised about 300 gigabases of sequencing data and about 90 million unique TCR sequences. Donor age, sex, ethnicity and CMV serostatus were compiled alongside the repertoire data. The number of donors typed differed by locus, with about 620-630 for A, B, C, DRB1 and DQB1, around 500 for DQA1, over 600 for DPA1, and about 450 for DPB1. Both class I and class II loci were covered by HLA typing, at four-digit resolution. Of the roughly 400 genotyped donors, about 84% fell in the genetic ancestry cluster associated with self-reported Caucasian donors. The study aimed to test whether signatures of past pathogen exposure could be identified by cataloging public T cell receptors. To decide whether each TCR beta V gene segment behaved as functional or pseudogenic, an earlier analysis of some 600 of the donors relied on high-throughput TCR beta sequencing. All discovery cohort repertoires had been generated on a single sequencing platform. Among about 370 genotyped donors of the cohort, an average of approximately 240,000 unique TCR beta nucleotide sequences was sequenced per donor, of which about 18% were non-productive. In a later analysis, previously published TCR beta repertoires from roughly 710 donors were re-analyzed and high-resolution HLA genotyping was added so that TCR occurrence patterns could be studied. The study combined high-throughput TCR immunosequencing, statistical association of individual TCRs with disease status, and machine learning to predict cytomegalovirus infection status. In a later genetic analysis, genome-wide SNP genotypes for about three fifths of the roughly 670 donors were used, and that subset was treated as a discovery cohort. Rather than drawing on any new phenotypic data, the later analysis identified candidate immune exposures from TCR beta sequences and the way those sequences occurred across donors. Study-wide findings and limitations: The 87-base-pair reads could not distinguish some IMGT-functional V segments, including TRBV6-2 and TRBV6-3, so those segments were excluded. V-gene and J-gene trimming of TCR beta chains was associated with a missense DCLRE1C variant in a later genetic analysis, and the association was replicated in an independent cohort. A later genetic analysis reported fewer N-insertions in productive TCRs among donors in an Asian-associated ancestry cluster than the roughly 720-donor mean. The study listed 164 TCR beta chains as associated with cytomegalovirus. The cohort was sequenced for TCR beta chains only, and without alpha or paired-chain data the features that could be detected were limited. According to a later analysis, parvovirus B19, influenza, CMV and Epstein-Barr virus appeared linked to several top co-occurrence clusters. A few of the identified cytomegalovirus-associated TCR beta chains were confirmed in vitro to be specific for cytomegalovirus antigens. When HLA alleles, especially DR and DQ, strongly co-occurred, attributing TCR associations to individual alleles was difficult. In a later analysis, the rate of TCR association differed among HLA loci, with DRB1 alleles having the most associated TCRs and HLA-C alleles having the fewest. The classifier was reported to diagnose cytomegalovirus status with high specificity and sensitivity in both the original and validation cohorts. Most TCR sequences were seen in very few donors, while some public TCRs were found in many individuals. In an earlier analysis of approximately 590 of the donors, most TCR beta V segments were observed in productive rearrangements about 90% or about 30% of the time, broadly matching IMGT annotations. Correlated functional status among segregating V segments might be attributable to linkage disequilibrium, but an unknown experimental factor could not be ruled out. A further reported finding was that TCR beta sequences accurately predicted the HLA-A and HLA-B alleles for most subjects in the first cohort. HLA typing was unavailable for some donors at each locus, so association tests used only the typed subset. Compared with equally common non-associated chains, HLA-associated TCR beta chains in a later analysis were more clonally expanded and had lower generation probabilities. According to the authors, the approach could potentially be generalized to other disease states and immunological phenotypes. Because counts were too low, seventeen rarely observed V segments, including chromosome 9 orphons, were left out of the earlier analysis of about 500 of the donors. Most CMV-associated TCR beta chains appeared to be HLA-restricted in a later analysis, and the HLA associations seemed to be driven largely by CMV exposure. At a false discovery rate of 0.05, a later analysis linked 15,000 to 20,000 TCR beta sequences to specific HLA alleles. The presence/absence analyses assumed that sequencing depth was roughly uniform across donors, and that assumption may not be true. A cluster of highly shared sequence variants was judged likely to represent a technical artifact of the sequencing pipeline. CMV serostatus was the only immune exposure information available for the cohort.

On this clone itself: Its antigen target is currently unknown. The input lacks base qualities; no much larger clone sits a single base away.

V is trimmed back by 2 bases and J by 4 bases, and the junction contains 5 bases that no gene match accounts for. The CDR3 contains 15 residues, cysteine and phenylalanine counted. CDR3 DNA is the only sequence kept; it has 45 bases, read in frame from the first base. CDR1 SGDLS and CDR2 YYNGEE were looked up in the germline V gene. The cohort was made up of hundreds of healthy bone marrow donors. Cohort members were all nominally healthy when sampled, although unrecorded immune exposures were likely present. The donor tested CMV seronegative and was one of the 352 seronegative cohort members. A peripheral blood sample was collected from each donor, and TCR beta sequencing was performed on peripheral blood mononuclear cells. The Qiagen DNeasy Blood Extraction Kit was used to extract genomic DNA from the blood cell samples. Preparation of the library involved the immunoSEQ multiplex PCR assay. For the multiplex PCR, a mixture combining 60 forward primers for TCR Vbeta segments and 13 reverse primers for TCR Jbeta segments was used. A multiplex PCR assay on genomic DNA amplified the CDR3 region of rearranged TCR beta genes. On the Illumina HiSeq System, the amplified TCR beta libraries were sequenced as 87-base-pair reads. The authors' analysis ran thus. A later analysis tallied approximately 87 million unique TCR beta chains across the 666 repertoires, and approximately 12 million of those chains were shared by two or more donors. To remove PCR and sequencing errors, raw reads were error-corrected and collapsed into unique sequences using a nearest-neighbor algorithm that merged closely related sequences. To assign V, D and J gene segments, CDR3 sequences were aligned to IMGT reference sequences. For a sequence to be retained, at least a six-nucleotide match to both a V gene segment and a J gene segment was required. Rearrangements were classified as productive when the CDR3 lacked stop codons and remained in frame with V and J, and all other rearrangements were classified as non-productive. CDR3 was defined by IMGT convention, running from the second conserved V-encoded cysteine to the conserved J-encoded phenylalanine. The earlier analysis of around 640 of the donors excluded sequences that lacked an unambiguous match to a single V gene segment. An earlier analysis of several hundred of the donors called V segments functional above 56.7% productive rearrangements and segregating when the between-donor standard deviation exceeded 5%. A statistical classification framework was built to diagnose cytomegalovirus status from the catalog of TCR beta chain sequences. A later analysis assigned V and J genes by comparing TCR nucleotide sequences with IMGT/GENE-DB human TR gene sequences. Using the TCRdist pipeline, a later analysis assigned CDR3 sequences along with most-parsimonious VDJ recombination scenarios. In a later analysis, each TCR beta chain was defined by its CDR3 amino acid sequence together with its V-gene family, and reads lacking a unique V-gene family were excluded. A later analysis removed several hundred highly shared, low-generation-probability nucleotide sequences to deal with suspected cross-contamination and a sequencing artifact. In a later analysis, a clonal expansion index was calculated for each public chain from normalized within-repertoire ranks of inferred template counts. In a later analysis, generation probabilities were computed with a VDJ recombination model fitted to out-of-frame rearrangements, and the resulting probabilities were checked against IGoR. In a later analysis, TCR-TCR, TCR-HLA and TCR-CMV co-occurrence was scored with hypergeometric tests, and a repertoire-size bias correction was applied to TCR pairs. To estimate false discovery rates, a later analysis permuted the HLA or CMV assignments 20 times. A later analysis grouped co-occurring TCRs with DBSCAN, adding TCRdist sequence similarity when clustering within HLA-allele-positive subsets. Repertoires with fewer than 30,000 or more than 120,000 public chains were left out of co-occurrence clustering, as were a handful of repertoires with anomalous nucleotide sharing. In its TCRdb copy, this immuneACCESS table keeps in-frame sequences only and misses some clones. Where compared with another copy, unresolved V genes explain less than half of these, and the others have no known cause. V and J calls and clone size are copied from that table; D and trimming were computed from the DNA. The sample table shows 180,000 or so clones, and around three quarters are seen once. The leading ten clones occupy 1.9% of the sample.

Material for sequencing was PBMCs. The origin of this receptor is a woman in her 30s in good health and CMV-seronegative. Recombination joined TRBV9 with TRBJ2-1; 8 bases in the middle match TRBD2. The DNA sequence is as follows: TGTGCCAGCAGCGTGATCAGCGGGGGTTACAATGAGCAGTTCTTC. The translation is CASSVISGGYNEQFF.